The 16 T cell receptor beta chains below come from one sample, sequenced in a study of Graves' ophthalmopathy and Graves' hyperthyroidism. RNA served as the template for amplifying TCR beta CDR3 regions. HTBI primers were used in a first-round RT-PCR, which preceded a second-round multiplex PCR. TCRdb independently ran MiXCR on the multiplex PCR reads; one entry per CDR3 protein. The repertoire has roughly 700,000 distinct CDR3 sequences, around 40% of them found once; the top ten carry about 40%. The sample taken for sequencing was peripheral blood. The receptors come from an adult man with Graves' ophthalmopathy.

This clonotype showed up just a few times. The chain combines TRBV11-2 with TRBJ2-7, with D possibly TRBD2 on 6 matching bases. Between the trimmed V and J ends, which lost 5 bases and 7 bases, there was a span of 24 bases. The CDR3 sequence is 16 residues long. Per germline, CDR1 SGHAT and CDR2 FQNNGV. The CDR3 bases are TGTGCCAGCAGCCGGACACTACCGGGGGTAGTTCGTGAGCAGTACTTC. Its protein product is CASSRTLPGVVREQYF.

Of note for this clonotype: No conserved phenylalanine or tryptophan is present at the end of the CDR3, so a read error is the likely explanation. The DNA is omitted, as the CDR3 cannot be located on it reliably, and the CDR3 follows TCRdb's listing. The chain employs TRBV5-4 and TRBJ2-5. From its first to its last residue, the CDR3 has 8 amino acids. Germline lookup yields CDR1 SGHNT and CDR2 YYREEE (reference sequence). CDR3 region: CASSLGVT.

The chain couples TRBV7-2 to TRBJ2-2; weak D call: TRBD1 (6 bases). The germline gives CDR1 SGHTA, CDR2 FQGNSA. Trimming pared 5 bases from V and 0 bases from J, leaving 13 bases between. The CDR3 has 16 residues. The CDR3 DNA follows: TGTGCCAGCAGCCCATTTGACAGGTCGAACACCGGGGAGCTGTTTTTT. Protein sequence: CASSPFDRSNTGELFF.

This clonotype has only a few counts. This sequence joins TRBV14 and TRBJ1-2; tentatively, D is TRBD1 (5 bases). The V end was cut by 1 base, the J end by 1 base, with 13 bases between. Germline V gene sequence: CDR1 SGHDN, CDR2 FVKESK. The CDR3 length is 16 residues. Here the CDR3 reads CASSQVSLQDNYGYTF. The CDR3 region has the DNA TGTGCCAGCAGCCAAGTCTCCCTACAGGATAACTATGGCTACACCTTC.

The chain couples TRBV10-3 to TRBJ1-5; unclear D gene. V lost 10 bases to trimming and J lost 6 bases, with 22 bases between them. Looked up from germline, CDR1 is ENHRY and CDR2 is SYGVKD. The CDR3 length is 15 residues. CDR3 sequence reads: CASTGVSGFGQPQHF. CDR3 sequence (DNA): TGTGCCAGCACCGGGGTCTCGGGGTTTGGTCAGCCCCAGCATTTT.

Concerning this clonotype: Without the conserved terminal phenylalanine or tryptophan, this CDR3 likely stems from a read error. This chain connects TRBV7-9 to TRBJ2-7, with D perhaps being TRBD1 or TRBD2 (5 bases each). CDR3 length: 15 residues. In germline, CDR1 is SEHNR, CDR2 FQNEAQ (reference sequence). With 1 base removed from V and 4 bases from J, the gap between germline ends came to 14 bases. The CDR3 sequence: CASSLVGTGLYEQYC. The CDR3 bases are TGTGCCAGCAGCTTAGTCGGGACGGGTCTTTACGAGCAGTACTGC.

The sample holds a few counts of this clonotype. The CDR3: CSARMQGYGYTF. The CDR3 coding sequence is TGCAGTGCTAGGATGCAGGGCTATGGCTACACCTTC. V and J are TRBV20-1 and TRBJ1-2, with D tentatively TRBD1 (5 bases). Trimming cost V 3 bases and J 4 bases, with 9 bases left between them. The CDR3 has 12 residues. The germline V gene encodes CDR1 DFQATT and CDR2 SNEGSKA (reference sequence).

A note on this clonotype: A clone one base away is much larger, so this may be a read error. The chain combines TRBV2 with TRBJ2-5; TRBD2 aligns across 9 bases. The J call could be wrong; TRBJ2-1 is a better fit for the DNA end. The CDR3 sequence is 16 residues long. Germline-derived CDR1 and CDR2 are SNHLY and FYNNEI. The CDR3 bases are TGTGCCAGCATTAGGCTAGCGGGACATATCGCCTACGAGCAGTTCTTC. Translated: CASIRLAGHIAYEQFF.

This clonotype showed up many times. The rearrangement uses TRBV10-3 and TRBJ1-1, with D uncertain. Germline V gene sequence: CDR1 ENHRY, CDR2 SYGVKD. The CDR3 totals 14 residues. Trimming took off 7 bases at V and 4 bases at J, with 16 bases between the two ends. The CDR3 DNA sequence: TGTGCCATCACGGAGGAGGGAGGATCCACTGAAGCTTTCTTT. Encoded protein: CAITEEGGSTEAFF.

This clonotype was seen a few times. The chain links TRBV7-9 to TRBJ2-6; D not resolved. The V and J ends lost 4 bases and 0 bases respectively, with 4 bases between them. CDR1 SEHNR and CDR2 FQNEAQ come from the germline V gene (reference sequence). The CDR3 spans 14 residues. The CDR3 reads CASSYDSGANVLTF. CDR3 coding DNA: TGTGCCAGCAGCTACGACTCTGGGGCCAACGTCCTGACTTTC.

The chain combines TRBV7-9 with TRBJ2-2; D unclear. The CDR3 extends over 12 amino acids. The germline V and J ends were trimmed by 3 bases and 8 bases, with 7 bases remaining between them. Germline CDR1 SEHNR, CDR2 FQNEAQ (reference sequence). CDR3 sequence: CASSFEDGELFF. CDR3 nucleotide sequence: TGTGCCAGCAGCTTTGAGGATGGGGAGCTGTTTTTT.

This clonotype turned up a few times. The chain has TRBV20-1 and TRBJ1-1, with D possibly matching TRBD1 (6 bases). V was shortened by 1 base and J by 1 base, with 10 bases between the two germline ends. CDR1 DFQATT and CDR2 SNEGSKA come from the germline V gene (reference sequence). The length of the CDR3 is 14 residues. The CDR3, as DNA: TGCAGTGCTAGAGTGATAGGGGGGAACACTGAAGCTTTCTTT. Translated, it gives CSARVIGGNTEAFF.

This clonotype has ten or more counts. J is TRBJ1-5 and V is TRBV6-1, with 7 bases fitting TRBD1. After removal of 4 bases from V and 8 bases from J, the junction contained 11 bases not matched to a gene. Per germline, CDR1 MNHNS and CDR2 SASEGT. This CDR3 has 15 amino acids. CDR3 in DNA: TGTGCCAGCAGTGCTAGACAGGGCGACAAAGAGCCCCAGCATTTT. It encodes CASSARQGDKEPQHF.

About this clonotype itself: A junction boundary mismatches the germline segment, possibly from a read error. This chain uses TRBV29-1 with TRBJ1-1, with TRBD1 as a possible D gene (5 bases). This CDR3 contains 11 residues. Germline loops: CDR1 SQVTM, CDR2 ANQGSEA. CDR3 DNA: TGCAGCGTTTCGATGGACACTGAAGCTCTCTTT. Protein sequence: CSVSMDTEALF.

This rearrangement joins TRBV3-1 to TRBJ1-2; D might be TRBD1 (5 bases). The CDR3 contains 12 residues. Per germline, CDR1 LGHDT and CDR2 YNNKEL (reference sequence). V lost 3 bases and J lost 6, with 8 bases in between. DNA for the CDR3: TGTGCCAGCAGCCAGGCGGACAATGGCTACACCTTC. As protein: CASSQADNGYTF.

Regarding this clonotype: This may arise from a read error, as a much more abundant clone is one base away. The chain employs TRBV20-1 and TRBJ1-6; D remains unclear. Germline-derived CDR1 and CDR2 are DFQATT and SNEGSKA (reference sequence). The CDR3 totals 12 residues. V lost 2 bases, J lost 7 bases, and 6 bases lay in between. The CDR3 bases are TGCAGTGCTAGACGACGAAATTCACCCCTCCACTTT. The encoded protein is CSARRRNSPLHF.